The 23 T cell receptor beta chains listed next were all sequenced from one sample in a study of blood T cells in healthy people across ages. Alongside a J-beta primer mix, a sample-barcoded 5' primer served in a second PCR lasting roughly 7 to 11 cycles. TCRdb re-derived calls from the 5' RACE reads in MiXCR, one entry per CDR3 protein. The data show roughly 800,000 distinct CDR3 sequences, roughly 25% seen once. These data were also filed under a second study, of T cells of mothers and their children.

Sequencing was done on a sample of blood. The receptors were sampled from a boy between 10 and 17 years old in good health.

This clonotype was observed a handful of times. The rearrangement uses TRBV2 and TRBJ2-7; 9 bases fit TRBD2. V dropped 6 bases and J dropped 1; count of bases not matched to a gene: 4. Germline V gives CDR1 SNHLY, CDR2 FYNNEI. This CDR3 has 14 residues. CDR3 nucleotide sequence: TGTGCCAGCAGGGACACTAGCGGGTCCTACGAGCAGTACTTC. Amino acids: CASRDTSGSYEQYF.

This clonotype showed up many times. The chain combines TRBV24-1 with TRBJ2-5, with 7 bases lining up with TRBD1. CDR1 KGHDR and CDR2 SFDVKD come from the germline V gene. The CDR3 extends over 16 amino acids. J was trimmed by 5 bases and V by 3 bases; bases with no gene match: 11. DNA for the CDR3: TGTGCCACCAGTGATCCCGGGACAGAAACTTACGAGACCCAGTACTTC. Amino acids: CATSDPGTETYETQYF.

In its sample, this clonotype was seen a few times. The chain couples TRBV13 to TRBJ2-5; 8 bases match TRBD2. Trimming removed 3 bases from V and 3 bases from J; junction bases left unmatched: 6. Germline values: CDR1 PRHDT, CDR2 FYEKMQ (reference sequence). The CDR3 extends over 15 amino acids. Written as DNA, the CDR3 is TGTGCCAGCAGCTTTTCTTTACTAGCGGAAGAGACCCAGTACTTC. Residues: CASSFSLLAEETQYF.

The V gene is TRBV2, the J gene TRBJ1-1; 7 bases fit TRBD1. The germline V gene has CDR1 SNHLY and CDR2 FYNNEI. After removal of 2 bases from V and 1 base from J, the junction contained 4 bases not matched to a gene. This CDR3 has 15 amino acids. The CDR3 is CASSERQGPNTEAFF. Written as DNA, the CDR3 is TGTGCCAGCAGTGAAAGACAGGGACCGAACACTGAAGCTTTCTTT.

This clonotype was observed a few times. V gene TRBV5-1 combines with J gene TRBJ2-1; D not certain. Deletions cut 0 bases from V and 7 bases from J, with 8 bases between. The CDR3 contains 13 residues. The germline CDR1 and CDR2 sequences are SGHRS and YFSETQ. This chain's CDR3 is CASSLATRNEQFF. The CDR3 region has the DNA TGCGCCAGCAGCTTGGCCACGAGGAATGAGCAGTTCTTC.

The genes are TRBV29-1 and TRBJ2-5; 10 nucleotides agree with TRBD2. Germline loops: CDR1 SQVTM, CDR2 ANQGSEA. There are 16 residues in the CDR3. Trimming at V came to 0 bases and at J to 1 base, leaving 5 bases not matched to a gene. DNA for the CDR3: TGCAGCGTTGAAGATGGAACTAGCGGGGCCCAAGAGACCCAGTACTTC. Translation: CSVEDGTSGAQETQYF.

The J gene is TRBJ1-2, the V gene TRBV5-6; 7 bases map to TRBD1. Germline lookup yields CDR1 SGHDT and CDR2 YYEEEE. This CDR3 has 14 residues. The ends lost 4 bases at V and 10 bases at J; junction bases unmatched: 13. The chain's CDR3 is CASSPTPTGRDYTF. CDR3 nucleotide sequence: TGTGCCAGCAGCCCAACCCCGACAGGGAGAGACTACACCTTC. Looking up the rest from reference TRBV5-6 and TRBJ1-2 gives the full variable domain: DAGVTQSPTHLIKTRGQQVTLRCSPKSGHDTVSWYQQALGQGPQFIFQYYEEEERQRGNFPDRFSGHQFPNYSSELNVNALLLGDSALYLCASSPTPTGRDYTFGSGTRLTVV.

This clonotype was seen only a few times. The J gene is TRBJ2-2, the V gene TRBV6-1; 7 bases line up with TRBD1. The V segment lost 6 bases and the J segment 0 bases; nucleotides outside the gene matches: 7. CDR3 length equals 16 residues. Germline V CDR1 and CDR2: MNHNS, SASEGT. CDR3 amino acids: CASRTTGTANTGELFF. The CDR3 DNA reads TGTGCCAGCAGAACAACCGGGACAGCGAACACCGGGGAGCTGTTTTTT.

The J gene is TRBJ2-1, the V gene TRBV20-1, with TRBD2 matching 8 bases. V was clipped by 5 bases and J by 3 bases; unmatched bases: 12. The CDR3 runs 16 residues. Germline CDR1 DFQATT, CDR2 SNEGSKA (reference sequence). CDR3 nucleotide sequence: TGCAGTGCTGTTGGGTATACTAGCGGTTACTACAATGAGCAGTTCTTC. This translates into CSAVGYTSGYYNEQFF.

There are a few counts of this clonotype. V usage is TRBV4-1 and J usage is TRBJ2-7, with D perhaps TRBD2 (5 bases). Germline V gene sequence: CDR1 MGHRA, CDR2 YSYEKL. The CDR3 has 18 amino acids. V was trimmed by 3 bases and J by 5 bases, leaving 26 bases between them. CDR3 region: CASSHPSPSGENANEQYF. DNA for the CDR3: TGCGCCAGCAGCCACCCCTCGCCCTCTGGGGAGAACGCAAACGAGCAGTACTTC.

CDR3 sequence (DNA): TGCAGCGTTGAAAGAATTGGGGGGACGGGTGAGCAGTTCTTC. Translation: CSVERIGGTGEQFF. V and J are TRBV29-1 and TRBJ2-5; possibly TRBD2 for D (6 bases). The J call may be faulty, since TRBJ2-1 better matches the DNA end. The CDR3 runs 14 residues. CDR1 and CDR2 from the germline V gene are SQVTM and ANQGSEA.

In its sample, this clonotype was seen a few times. The V call is TRBV7-8, the J call TRBJ2-4, with 12 positions matching TRBD2. There are 19 residues in the CDR3. Germline trimming cut 3 bases from V and 0 bases from J; bases unmatched to any gene: 9. Looked up from germline, CDR1 is SGHVS and CDR2 is FQNEAQ. Here the CDR3 reads CASSFERLAGVLAKNIQYF. In nucleotides, the CDR3 is TGTGCCAGCAGCTTCGAGAGACTAGCGGGAGTTTTAGCCAAAAACATTCAGTACTTC.

The sample holds a few counts of this clonotype. The gene calls are TRBV29-1 and TRBJ2-5; tentatively, D is TRBD1 (6 bases). The end of the DNA aligns better with TRBJ2-1, so the J call may be wrong. The CDR3 is made up of 12 amino acids. CDR1 is SQVTM and CDR2 is ANQGSEA in the germline V gene. For the CDR3, the DNA is TGCAGCGTGGCGGACAGTTACAATGAGCAGTTCTTC. This translates into CSVADSYNEQFF.

V gene TRBV11-3 combines with J gene TRBJ2-1; D is ambiguous. V lost 1 base and J lost 6, with 10 bases in between. The CDR3 contains 14 residues. The V gene's germline CDR1 is SGHNT and CDR2 YENEEA. Written as DNA, the CDR3 is TGTGCCAGCAGCTTAGTTCCTTGGAGCAATGAGCAGTTCTTC. Its translation: CASSLVPWSNEQFF.

This clonotype has a handful of counts. The chain couples TRBV10-3 to TRBJ2-6, with unresolved D. The V gene lost 2 bases and the J gene lost 2 bases, with 7 bases spanning the gap. Germline CDR1 reads ENHRY; CDR2 reads SYGVKD. The CDR3 extends over 15 amino acids. The CDR3 nucleotides are TGTGCCATCAGTGAGCCCCAGGCTGGGGCCAACGTCCTGACTTTC. This codes for CAISEPQAGANVLTF.

Concerning this clonotype: The CDR3 end shows no conserved phenylalanine or tryptophan, and so a read error is likely. V and J are TRBV27 and TRBJ1-1; tentative D call: TRBD1 (5 bases). The V gene lost 8 bases and the J gene lost 1 base, with 14 bases spanning the gap. The germline V gene has CDR1 MNHEY and CDR2 SMNVEV (reference sequence). CDR3 length: 14 amino acids. The chain's CDR3 is CASSLLGQNTEAFL. For the CDR3, the DNA is TGTGCCAGCTCCCTGCTTGGACAGAACACTGAAGCTTTCCTT.

This clonotype was found a few times. The genes are TRBV20-1 and TRBJ2-1; the match to TRBD2 covers 9 bases. The DNA end is more similar to TRBJ2-5, so the J call may be wrong. This CDR3 spans 16 amino acids. CDR1 is DFQATT and CDR2 is SNEGSKA in the germline V gene (reference sequence). The CDR3 here is CSAPGGLREGLETQYF. CDR3 nucleotides: TGCAGTGCTCCCGGGGGTTTGCGGGAGGGGTTAGAGACCCAGTACTTC.

This chain links TRBV9 with TRBJ1-1; D is unclear. Trimming pared 4 bases from V and 0 bases from J, leaving 16 bases between. The germline gives CDR1 SGDLS, CDR2 YYNGEE. The CDR3 consists of 16 residues. The CDR3 DNA reads as TGTGCCAGCAGCCCTTTCTCCGGCACGATGAACACTGAAGCTTTCTTT. Translation gives CASSPFSGTMNTEAFF.

CDR3 in DNA: TGCAGCGTAGGGGGTTCCGGCTACGAGCAGTACTTC. Residues: CSVGGSGYEQYF. The V gene is TRBV29-1, the J gene TRBJ2-1; the D gene is possibly TRBD1 (6 bases). The DNA matches TRBJ2-7 better at its end, which makes the J call doubtful. This CDR3 has 12 residues. Germline CDR1 and CDR2: SQVTM and ANQGSEA.

In its sample, this clonotype was seen a few times. V gene TRBV21-1 combines with J gene TRBJ2-1. TRBV21-1 is deemed a pseudogene. This CDR3 is 8 amino acids long. This chain's CDR3 is CASFEQFF. The CDR3 coding sequence is TGTGCCAGCTTCGAGCAGTTCTTC.

The V call is TRBV5-1, the J call TRBJ2-1; the match to TRBD2 covers 9 bases. The CDR3 length is 16 residues. With V trimmed by 4 bases and J by 0 bases, 5 bases remained unmatched. From germline, CDR1 is SGHRS and CDR2 YFSETQ. Here the CDR3 DNA reads TGCGCCAGCAGCGCCGGACTAGCGCCCTCCTACAATGAGCAGTTCTTC. As protein: CASSAGLAPSYNEQFF.

The rearrangement joins TRBV20-1 to TRBJ1-1; 8 bases match TRBD1. CDR1 and CDR2 (germline): DFQATT, SNEGSKA (reference sequence). Trimming removed 0 bases from V and 1 base from J; junction bases left unmatched: 4. This CDR3 has 15 amino acids. This CDR3 is CSARDRGQGNTEAFF. The CDR3 nucleotides read TGCAGTGCTAGAGACAGAGGACAGGGGAACACTGAAGCTTTCTTT.

V gene TRBV7-9 combines with J gene TRBJ2-1, with TRBD2 matching over 8 bases. CDR3 size: 17 residues. Germline values: CDR1 SEHNR, CDR2 FQNEAQ (reference sequence). V lost 5 bases, J lost 1 base, and 10 bases stayed unmatched. DNA for the CDR3: TGTGCCAGCAGCCACGATCCGGGGGGGCGATCCTACAATGAGCAGTTCTTC. It encodes CASSHDPGGRSYNEQFF. Full variable domain (remainder filled in from reference TRBV7-9 and TRBJ2-1): DTGVSQNPRHKITKRGQNVTFRCDPISEHNRLYWYRQTLGQGPEFLTYFQNEAQLEKSRLLSDRFSAERPKGSFSTLEIQRTEQGDSAMYLCASSHDPGGRSYNEQFFGPGTRLTVL.